Below, 8 T cell receptor beta chains from the same sample are listed, as sequenced in a study of OX40 agonist ivuxolimab in advanced cancers. Generated by immunoSEQ multiplex PCR, the TCRdb table keeps only in-frame clones and is missing some. The table includes 57,000 or so clones, about 93% detected once. The starting material was CD4+ or CD8+ T cells sorted from blood, obtained in a trial of the OX40 agonist ivuxolimab. These receptors all stem from an adult with an advanced solid tumor such as melanoma, head and neck, liver or kidney cancer.

This clone showed up just a few times. This chain uses TRBV14 with TRBJ2-1; TRBD2 matches at 11 bases. The CDR3 is made up of 15 amino acids. Germline V gives CDR1 SGHDN, CDR2 FVKESK. V shed 1 base, J shed 14 bases, and the junction held 10 bases outside the gene matches. This chain's CDR3 is CASSQGGTSGEEEFF. The DNA of the CDR3 is TGTGCCAGCAGCCAAGGGGGGACTAGCGGAGAGGAGGAGTTCTTC.

Note on this clone: Other DNA sequences within the sample encode an identical CDR3. The chain employs TRBV19 and TRBJ2-7; weak D call: TRBD2 (5 bases). The ends were cut back, 5 bases at V and 1 base at J, with 9 bases in the middle. This CDR3 has 13 amino acids. Germline V gives CDR1 LNHDA, CDR2 SQIVND (reference sequence). The CDR3: CASSPGLSYEQYF. The CDR3 DNA follows: TGTGCCAGTAGTCCTGGACTTTCCTACGAGCAGTACTTC.

The chain links TRBV7-9 to TRBJ1-2; D is undetermined. The CDR3 is 13 residues long. Per the germline V gene, CDR1 is SEHNR and CDR2 is FQNEAQ (reference sequence). V lost 4 bases to trimming and J lost 4 bases, with 10 bases between them. This chain's CDR3 is CASSSFDGYGYTF. The CDR3 DNA reads TGTGCCAGCAGCTCCTTCGATGGCTATGGCTACACCTTC.

The chain employs TRBV5-5 and TRBJ2-2, with D perhaps TRBD1 (6 bases). V was cut by 3 bases and J by 5 bases, with 11 bases left in between. The CDR3 consists of 14 residues. Looked up from germline, CDR1 is SGHKS and CDR2 is YYEKEE (reference sequence). CDR3 protein: CASSSLTGTGELFF. The CDR3 DNA is TGTGCCAGCAGCTCCCTCACAGGGACCGGGGAGCTGTTTTTT.

The chain has TRBV27 and TRBJ2-1, with TRBD2 matching 9 bases. V shed 0 bases, J shed 2 bases, and the junction held 8 bases outside the gene matches. Germline lookup yields CDR1 MNHEY and CDR2 SMNVEV (reference sequence). CDR3 length: 18 amino acids. In DNA form, the CDR3 reads TGTGCCAGCAGTTTATCGACCGGCGGGAGGGCCCCCTACAATGAGCAGTTCTTC. The encoded protein is CASSLSTGGRAPYNEQFF.

The chain is built from TRBV14 and TRBJ2-7, with TRBD2 matching 8 bases. The length of the CDR3 is 15 residues. The germline V gene encodes CDR1 SGHDN and CDR2 FVKESK. The junction had 4 bases not matched to a gene; V was cut back by 0 bases and J by 3 bases. CDR3 coding DNA: TGTGCCAGCAGCCAAGAAGGCGGGAGGTACTACGAGCAGTACTTC. Its protein product is CASSQEGGRYYEQYF.

This clone was seen once. This chain connects TRBV5-1 to TRBJ2-3, with TRBD2 identical over 7 bases. This CDR3 has 16 amino acids. Unmatched junction bases numbered 9, after V lost 5 bases and J lost 0 bases. CDR1 is SGHRS, CDR2 YFSETQ, per germline. The CDR3 loop is CASRPTLAVSTDTQYF. CDR3 bases: TGCGCCAGCAGGCCTACTCTAGCGGTTAGCACAGATACGCAGTATTTT. Full variable domain (outside the CDR3, taken from reference TRBV5-1 and TRBJ2-3): KAGVTQTPRYLIKTRGQQVTLSCSPISGHRSVSWYQQTPGQGLQFLFEYFSETQRNKGNFPGRFSGRQFSNSRSEMNVSTLELGDSALYLCASRPTLAVSTDTQYFGPGTRLTVL.

The V and J genes are TRBV7-6 and TRBJ2-7; D is unclear. CDR1 is SGHVS, CDR2 FNYEAQ, per germline. V lost 1 base and J lost 6, with 7 bases in between. The CDR3 is made up of 12 amino acids. DNA of the CDR3: TGTGCCAGCAGCTTAGGAGTCTCCGAGCAGTACTTC. Translated: CASSLGVSEQYF.